This is a list of T cell receptor beta chains from one sample in a study of metastatic and nonmetastatic thyroid tumors. TCRdb reprocessed the PCR reads using MiXCR. The data contain approximately 15,000 clones, around 25% of them singletons. Material for sequencing was tumor tissue. The receptors were gathered from a female donor with papillary thyroid cancer or a benign thyroid nodule (not recorded which). Some clones in this sample may be carry-over from other donors' samples. CDR3s include the opening cysteine and the closing phenylalanine or tryptophan. A D gene is named only where the DNA matches it firmly. Only part of the rows carry a size: once, few, many, or a class if the clone is expanded.

length,size,D,V,J,CDR3,DNA
16,many,TRBD1,TRBV27,TRBJ2-7,CASSLLEGQISYEQYF,TGTGCCAGCAGTTTATTAGAGGGACAGATCTCCTACGAGCAGTACTTC
15,many,.,TRBV5-1,TRBJ1-6,CASTPKPDNNSPLHF,TGCGCCAGCACCCCCAAGCCGGATAATAATTCACCCCTCCACTTT
16,medium-sized,.,TRBV10-3,TRBJ2-7,CATKRGSGGRSSEQYF,TGTGCCACCAAGAGAGGATCGGGCGGCCGCTCCTCCGAGCAGTACTTC
14,many,.,TRBV2,TRBJ2-1,CASSFTSRYNEQFF,TGTGCCAGCAGTTTCACTAGCCGCTACAATGAGCAGTTCTTC
14,.,TRBD1,TRBV6-5,TRBJ2-7,CASSYFDRGNEQYF,TGTGCCAGCAGTTACTTCGACAGGGGGAACGAGCAGTACTTC
14,.,TRBD1,TRBV28,TRBJ1-2,CASKPGQGGYGYTF,TGTGCCAGCAAACCGGGACAGGGTGGGTATGGCTACACCTTC
16,few,TRBD1,TRBV6-1,TRBJ2-3,CASSEGGQRSTDTQYF,TGTGCCAGCAGTGAAGGGGGACAGCGCAGCACAGATACGCAGTATTTT
12,few,.,TRBV20-1,TRBJ2-4,CSATLQENIQYF,TGCAGTGCTACTTTACAAGAGAACATTCAGTACTTC
16,.,.,TRBV15,TRBJ2-7,CATSSSTARGSYEQYF,TGTGCCACCAGCAGCAGTACAGCGAGGGGCTCCTACGAGCAGTACTTC
14,.,.,TRBV20-1,TRBJ1-5,CSASQGVSNQPQHF,TGCAGTGCTAGTCAAGGGGTTAGCAATCAGCCCCAGCATTTT
13,many,.,TRBV7-3,TRBJ1-2,CASSLQPNYGYTF,TGTGCCAGCAGTCTGCAGCCTAACTATGGCTACACCTTC
15,.,.,TRBV7-3,TRBJ2-2,CASSRIGGNTGELFF,TGTGCCAGCAGCCGAATCGGGGGGAACACCGGGGAGCTGTTTTTT
15,.,.,TRBV6-1,TRBJ1-5,CASHLYPGGNQPQHF,TGTGCCAGCCACCTCTACCCCGGGGGCAATCAGCCCCAGCATTTT
14,.,.,TRBV7-6,TRBJ1-1,CSSSLETVNTEAFF,TGTTCCAGCAGCTTAGAGACAGTTAACACTGAAGCTTTCTTT
13,many,.,TRBV5-1,TRBJ2-3,CASSLQGWDTQYF,TGCGCCAGCAGCCTACAGGGTTGGGATACGCAGTATTTT
18,many,TRBD1,TRBV2,TRBJ1-5,CASSVDERVGQDNQPQHF,TGTGCCAGCAGTGTCGATGAGCGTGTGGGACAGGACAATCAGCCCCAGCATTTT
15,many,.,TRBV3-1,TRBJ1-3,CASSQGGFSGNTIYF,TGTGCCAGCAGCCAAGGCGGGTTCTCTGGAAACACCATATATTTT
17,.,.,TRBV3-1,TRBJ2-1,CASEFSTMAAIYNEQFF,TGTGCCAGCGAATTTTCTACTATGGCAGCGATATACAATGAGCAGTTCTTC
13,few,.,TRBV6-1,TRBJ1-2,CATRDLTNYGYTF,TGTGCCACCCGGGACTTAACTAACTATGGCTACACCTTC
17,medium-sized,TRBD2,TRBV7-9,TRBJ2-1,CASSLGRLAGGHNEQFF,TGTGCCAGCAGCTTAGGGAGACTAGCGGGGGGGCACAATGAGCAGTTCTTC
14,.,.,TRBV5-1,TRBJ2-7,CASSGRGPSYEQYF,TGCGCCAGCAGCGGACGGGGCCCGAGCTACGAGCAGTACTTC
11,few,.,TRBV25-1,TRBJ1-1,CASSVGTEAFF,TGTGCCAGCAGTGTAGGGACTGAAGCTTTCTTT
15,once,TRBD1,TRBV20-1,TRBJ2-7,CSARAGPGQGYEQYF,TGCAGTGCTAGAGCAGGGCCGGGACAGGGTTACGAGCAGTACTTC
14,.,.,TRBV6-1,TRBJ2-7,CASSLRGSPVEQYF,TGTGCCAGCAGTCTTCGGGGTTCACCTGTCGAGCAGTACTTC
13,.,.,TRBV18,TRBJ2-7,CASSGRGTYEQYF,TGTGCCAGCTCGGGCAGGGGTACCTACGAGCAGTACTTC
13,medium-sized,.,TRBV6-1,TRBJ1-1,CASSYKGGTEAFF,TGTGCCAGCAGCTATAAAGGGGGCACTGAAGCTTTCTTT
15,.,.,TRBV11-3,TRBJ2-7,CASSLRGARAYEQYF,TGTGCCAGCAGCTTACGGGGGGCGAGGGCCTACGAGCAGTACTTC
15,many,.,TRBV6-1,TRBJ1-5,CASRFESRSNQPQHF,TGTGCCAGCAGATTCGAGTCTCGGAGCAATCAGCCCCAGCATTTT
16,.,.,TRBV20-1,TRBJ2-1,CSANPAGRPFYNEQFF,TGCAGTGCTAATCCTGCCGGGCGTCCTTTCTACAATGAGCAGTTCTTC
13,.,TRBD1,TRBV20-1,TRBJ1-5,CSAPRTGGQPQHF,TGCAGTGCTCCTCGGACAGGGGGGCAGCCCCAGCATTTT
15,many,.,TRBV9,TRBJ2-2,CASDAAALGTGELFF,TGTGCCAGTGACGCAGCGGCCCTTGGCACCGGGGAGCTGTTTTTT
17,.,TRBD2,TRBV18,TRBJ2-1,CASSPAPGLQIYNEQFF,TGTGCCAGCTCACCAGCGCCGGGACTACAAATCTACAATGAGCAGTTCTTC
15,medium-sized,TRBD1,TRBV10-1,TRBJ2-4,CASSAGTGEFHIQYF,TGCGCCAGCAGTGCCGGGACAGGGGAATTTCACATTCAGTACTTC
12,many,.,TRBV20-1,TRBJ2-2,CSATRDTGELFF,TGCAGTGCTACTAGGGACACCGGGGAGCTGTTTTTT
16,many,.,TRBV28,TRBJ1-1,CASSFNLGAGVPEAFF,TGTGCCAGCAGTTTCAATTTGGGGGCTGGGGTCCCTGAAGCTTTCTTT
13,many,TRBD1,TRBV11-2,TRBJ1-2,CASSSTGPYGYTF,TGTGCCAGCAGCTCGACAGGGCCCTATGGCTACACCTTC
18,medium-sized,TRBD2,TRBV12-5,TRBJ2-5,CASGPGLAGAVGQETQYF,TGTGCTAGTGGACCCGGACTAGCGGGAGCGGTGGGCCAAGAGACCCAGTACTTC
13,.,TRBD1,TRBV20-1,TRBJ2-7,CSALQGASYEQYF,TGCAGTGCCTTACAGGGGGCCTCCTACGAGCAGTACTTC
15,medium-sized,TRBD2,TRBV4-2,TRBJ2-7,CASSQDRGSSYEQYF,TGTGCCAGCAGCCAAGATCGCGGGAGCTCCTACGAGCAGTACTTC
12,few,.,TRBV12-3/TRBV12-4,TRBJ1-1,CASSRGGPEAFF,TGTGCCAGCAGTAGGGGGGGTCCTGAAGCTTTCTTT
13,few,TRBD1,TRBV2,TRBJ2-1,CAIFGTGDNEQFF,TGTGCCATCTTTGGGACAGGGGACAATGAGCAGTTCTTC
13,medium-sized,.,TRBV19,TRBJ1-5,CASSMKPGQPQHF,TGTGCCAGTAGTATGAAGCCGGGTCAGCCCCAGCATTTT
16,.,.,TRBV19,TRBJ1-5,CASSTSSIGPGQPQHF,TGTGCCAGTAGTACCTCCTCGATCGGTCCAGGGCAGCCCCAGCATTTT
19,many,TRBD2,TRBV6-6,TRBJ2-7,CASSYSKWQGRAGVYEQYF,TGTGCCAGCAGTTACTCGAAGTGGCAGGGGAGAGCGGGAGTGTACGAGCAGTACTTC
13,many,.,TRBV6-1,TRBJ1-5,CASSSQGDQPQHF,TGTGCCAGCAGTTCACAGGGAGATCAGCCCCAGCATTTT
14,medium-sized,.,TRBV3-1,TRBJ1-6,CASSQVQGSSPLHF,TGTGCCAGCAGCCAAGTCCAGGGGAGTTCACCCCTCCACTTT
12,.,.,TRBV7-9,TRBJ1-1,CASSWDNTEAFF,TGTGCCAGCAGCTGGGACAACACTGAAGCTTTCTTT
12,.,.,TRBV6-1,TRBJ1-4,CASRVSEEKLFF,TGTGCCAGCAGGGTCAGTGAGGAAAAACTGTTTTTT